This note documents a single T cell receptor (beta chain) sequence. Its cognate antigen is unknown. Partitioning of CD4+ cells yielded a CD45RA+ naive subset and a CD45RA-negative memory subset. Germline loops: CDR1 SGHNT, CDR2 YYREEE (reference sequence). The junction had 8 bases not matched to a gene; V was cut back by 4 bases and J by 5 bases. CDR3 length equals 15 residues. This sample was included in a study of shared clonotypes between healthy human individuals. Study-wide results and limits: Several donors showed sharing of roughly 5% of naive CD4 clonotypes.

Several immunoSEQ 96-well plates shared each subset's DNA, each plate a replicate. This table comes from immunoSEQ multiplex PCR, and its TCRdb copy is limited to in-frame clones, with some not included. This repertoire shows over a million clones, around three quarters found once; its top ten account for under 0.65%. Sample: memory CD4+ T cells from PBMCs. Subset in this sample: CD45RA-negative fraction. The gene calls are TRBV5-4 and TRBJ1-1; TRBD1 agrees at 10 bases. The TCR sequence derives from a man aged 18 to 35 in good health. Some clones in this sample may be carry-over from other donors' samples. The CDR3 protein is CASSGTGQGRTEAFF. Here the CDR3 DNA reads TGTGCCAGCAGCGGTACGGGACAGGGGAGGACTGAAGCTTTCTTT.